This T cell receptor beta chain is drawn from a study of cytomegalovirus exposure and HLA in healthy donors. Looking at the study overall: HLA-typed donors were the source of about 85 million unique TCRs held in an early data release. General observations from the study: When analyzed later, a missense DCLRE1C variant was found to be linked to TCR beta V- and J-gene trimming. Reportedly, a later analysis found an Asian-associated ancestry cluster had fewer N-insertions than the roughly 700-donor mean.

This clone was counted once. Its antigen is currently unknown. With 0 bases removed from V and 6 bases from J, the gap between germline ends came to 11 bases. The V gene's germline CDR1 is LNHNV and CDR2 YYDKDF (reference sequence). This CDR3 is built from 15 residues. Primers for the PCR totalled 60 Vbeta and 13 Jbeta. The protocol was immunoSEQ multiplex PCR, while the TCRdb copy is restricted to in-frame clones and leaves out a portion. Of roughly 72,000 clones in the sample, roughly three quarters were seen once. This clonotype was sampled from a woman in her forties in good health and CMV-seropositive. This chain connects TRBV15 to TRBJ2-2, with TRBD1 as a possible D gene (5 bases). The specimen sequenced was PBMCs. As DNA, the CDR3 is TGTGCCACCAGCAGAGATCCCCAGGGATCCGGGGAGCTGTTTTTT. Translation gives CATSRDPQGSGELFF.